This record concerns one TCR beta chain sequence. Its recognized antigen is unknown. The record has no base qualities; no much larger clone is one base away. The data are from a study of T cell changes during pregnancy in multiple sclerosis (dated by TCRdb to between 2018 and 2021). In terms of the full investigation: The study looked at changes in the T cell repertoire across pregnancy in women with multiple sclerosis.

The germline V gene (reference sequence) sets CDR1 to MNHEY and CDR2 to SMNVEV. Its CDR3 holds 16 amino acids, cysteine through phenylalanine. Left in the record is the CDR3 DNA by itself, 48 bases read in frame from the first base. Here V drops 6 bases and J drops 5 bases, and the junction holds 6 bases not matched to any gene. The library relied on the immunoSEQ multiplex PCR assay. TCRdb limited this immuneACCESS table to in-frame rearrangements with V and J called. A share of clones is missing; checked studies link under half to unresolved V genes, and the rest is unexplained. This sample gives about 80,000 clones in total; around nine tenths of them show up just once. The leading ten clones occupy 0.21% of the sample.

This TCR came from a female donor with multiple sclerosis, enrolled in a pregnancy study. The sequence is built from TRBV27 and TRBJ2-1, with 14 bases aligning to TRBD2. The sample was CD4+ T cells from peripheral blood mononuclear cells, taken before pregnancy. This receptor carries the CDR3 CASRGLAGGRHNEQFF. The nucleotide sequence reads as follows: TGTGCCAGCAGAGGACTAGCGGGAGGAAGGCACAATGAGCAGTTCTTC.